These 2 T cell receptor beta chains were sequenced from one sample in a study of T cell changes during pregnancy in multiple sclerosis. Assay: immunoSEQ multiplex PCR; the TCRdb copy retains only in-frame clones and omits some. The data show approximately 89,000 clones, around 94% seen once. Material: peripheral blood, obtained in the third trimester of pregnancy. These receptors all come from a female donor with multiple sclerosis, enrolled in a pregnancy study.

The J gene is TRBJ2-1, the V gene TRBV12-5; 7 bases align to TRBD2. The trim removed 5 bases at V and 1 base at J, leaving 2 bases unmatched. The CDR3 is 14 amino acids. The germline V gene encodes CDR1 LGHNT and CDR2 FRNRAP. The CDR3 DNA reads TGTGCTAGTGGTAGCGGGAATTCCTACAATGAGCAGTTCTTC. Residues: CASGSGNSYNEQFF. Filled out from reference TRBV12-5 and TRBJ2-1, the complete variable domain reads DARVTQTPRHKVTEMGQEVTMRCQPILGHNTVFWYRQTMMQGLELLAYFRNRAPLDDSGMPKDRFSAEMPDATLATLKIQPSEPRDSAVYFCASGSGNSYNEQFFGPGTRLTVL.

The rearrangement links TRBV5-1 to TRBJ2-5, with 9 bases identical to TRBD1. The V gene's germline CDR1 is SGHRS and CDR2 YFSETQ. The ends lost 4 bases at V and 4 bases at J; junction bases unmatched: 11. The CDR3 is 16 residues long. The CDR3 region is CASSPTGGNTRETQYF. CDR3 bases: TGCGCCAGCAGCCCGACAGGGGGGAACACGAGAGAGACCCAGTACTTC.